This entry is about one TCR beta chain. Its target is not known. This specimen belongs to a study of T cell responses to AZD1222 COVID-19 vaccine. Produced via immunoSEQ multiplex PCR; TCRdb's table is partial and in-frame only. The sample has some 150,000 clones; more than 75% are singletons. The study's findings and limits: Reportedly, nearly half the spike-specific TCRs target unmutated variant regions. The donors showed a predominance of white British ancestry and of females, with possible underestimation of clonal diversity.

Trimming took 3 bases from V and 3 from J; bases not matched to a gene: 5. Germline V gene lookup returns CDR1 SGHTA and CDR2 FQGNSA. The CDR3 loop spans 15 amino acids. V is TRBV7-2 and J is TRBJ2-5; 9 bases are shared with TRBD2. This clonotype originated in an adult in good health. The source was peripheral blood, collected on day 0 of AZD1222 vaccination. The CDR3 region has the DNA TGTGCCAGCAGCTTTGGTAGCGGGAGTGAAGAGACCCAGTACTTC. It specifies CASSFGSGSEETQYF.